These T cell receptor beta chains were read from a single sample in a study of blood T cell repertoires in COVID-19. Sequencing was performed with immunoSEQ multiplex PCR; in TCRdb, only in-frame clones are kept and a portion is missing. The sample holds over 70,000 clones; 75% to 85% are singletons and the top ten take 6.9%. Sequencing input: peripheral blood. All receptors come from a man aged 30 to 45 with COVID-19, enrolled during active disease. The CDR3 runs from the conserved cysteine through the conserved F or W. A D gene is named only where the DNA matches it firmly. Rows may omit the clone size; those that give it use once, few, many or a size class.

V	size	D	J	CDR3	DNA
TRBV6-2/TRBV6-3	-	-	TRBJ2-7	CASSSYKGRVYEQYF	TGTGCCAGCAGTTCCTACAAGGGCAGGGTATACGAGCAGTACTTC
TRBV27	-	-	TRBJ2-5	CASSDLWGHYF	TGTGCCAGCAGTGACCTTTGGGGGCACTACTTC
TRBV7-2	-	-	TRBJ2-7	CASSLELAGTYEQYF	TGTGCCAGCAGCTTAGAATTGGCAGGGACCTACGAGCAGTACTTC
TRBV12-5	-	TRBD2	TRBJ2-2	CASGLVSLAGVTGELFF	TGTGCTAGTGGTTTGGTATCCCTAGCGGGAGTGACCGGGGAGCTGTTTTTT
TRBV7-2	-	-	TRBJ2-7	CASSLQRQDEQYF	TGTGCCAGCAGCCTTCAACGACAGGACGAGCAGTACTTC
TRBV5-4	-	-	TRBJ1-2	CASSLAGVNNYGYTF	TGTGCCAGCAGCTTGGCCGGAGTAAATAACTATGGCTACACCTTC
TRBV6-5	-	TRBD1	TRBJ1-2	CASSRTGGSGYTF	TGTGCCAGCAGTCGGACAGGGGGAAGTGGCTACACCTTC
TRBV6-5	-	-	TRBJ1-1	CASIESRPGKTEAFF	TGTGCCAGCATCGAATCCCGCCCGGGGAAAACTGAAGCTTTCTTT
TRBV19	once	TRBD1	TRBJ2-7	CASSIQGAISYEQYF	TGTGCCAGTAGTATACAGGGGGCGATCTCCTACGAGCAGTACTTC
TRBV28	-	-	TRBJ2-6	CASSFRRGGLGANVLTF	TGTGCCAGCAGTTTTCGTAGGGGAGGCCTTGGGGCCAACGTCCTGACTTTC
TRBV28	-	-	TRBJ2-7	CASSLGQSYEQYF	TGTGCCAGCAGTTTAGGACAGTCTTACGAGCAGTACTTC
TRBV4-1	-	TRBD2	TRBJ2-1	CASSQVSGRSFEQFF	TGCGCCAGCAGCCAAGTAAGCGGGAGATCCTTTGAGCAGTTCTTC
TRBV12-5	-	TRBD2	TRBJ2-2	CASGQNSGTSGRAPGELFF	TGTGCTAGTGGTCAAAACTCCGGGACTAGCGGGAGGGCCCCCGGGGAGCTGTTTTTT
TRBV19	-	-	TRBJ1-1	CASSSGLATNTEAFF	TGTGCCAGTAGTAGTGGTCTGGCAACGAACACTGAAGCTTTCTTT
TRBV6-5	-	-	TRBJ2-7	CASKRRDSAYEQYF	TGTGCCAGTAAAAGAAGAGACAGCGCCTACGAGCAGTACTTC
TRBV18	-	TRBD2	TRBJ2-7	CASSPRTSGLTYEQYF	TGTGCCAGCTCACCAAGGACTAGCGGGCTTACCTACGAGCAGTACTTC
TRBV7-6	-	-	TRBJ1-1	CASSRDRNTEAFF	TGTGCCAGCAGCCGAGACAGAAACACTGAAGCTTTCTTT
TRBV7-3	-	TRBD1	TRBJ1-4	CASSPDRGRSNEKLFF	TGTGCCAGCAGCCCGGACAGGGGCCGGTCTAATGAAAAACTGTTTTTT
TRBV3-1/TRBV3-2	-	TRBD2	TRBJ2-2	CASSPRGGSGELFF	TGTGCCAGCAGCCCGCGGGGGGGCTCCGGGGAGCTGTTTTTT
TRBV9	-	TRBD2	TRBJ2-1	CASRREGSSYNEQFF	TGTGCCAGCAGGCGGGAGGGGAGCTCCTACAATGAGCAGTTCTTC
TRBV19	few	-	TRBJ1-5	CASSIVVTGTQPQHF	TGTGCCAGTAGTATAGTGGTTACAGGGACTCAGCCCCAGCATTTT
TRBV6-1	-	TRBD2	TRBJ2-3	CASSEMGVAGGTQYF	TGTGCCAGCAGTGAAATGGGAGTAGCGGGAGGTACGCAGTATTTT